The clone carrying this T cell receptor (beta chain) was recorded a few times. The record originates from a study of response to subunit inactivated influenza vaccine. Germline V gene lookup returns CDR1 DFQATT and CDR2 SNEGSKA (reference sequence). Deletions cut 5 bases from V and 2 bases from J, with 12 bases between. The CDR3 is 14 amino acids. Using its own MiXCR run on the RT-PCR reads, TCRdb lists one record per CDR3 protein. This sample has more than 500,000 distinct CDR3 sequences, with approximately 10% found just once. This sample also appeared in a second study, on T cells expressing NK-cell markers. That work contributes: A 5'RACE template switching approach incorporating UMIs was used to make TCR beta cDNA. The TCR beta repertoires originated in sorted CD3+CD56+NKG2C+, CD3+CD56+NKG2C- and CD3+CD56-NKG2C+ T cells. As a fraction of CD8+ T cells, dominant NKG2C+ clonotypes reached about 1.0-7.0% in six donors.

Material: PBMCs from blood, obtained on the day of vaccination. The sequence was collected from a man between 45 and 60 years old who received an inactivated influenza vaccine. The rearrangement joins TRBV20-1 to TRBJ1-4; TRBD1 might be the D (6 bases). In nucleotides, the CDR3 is TGCAGTGCTGTTCGAGGACAGACTAATGAAAAACTGTTTTTT. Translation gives CSAVRGQTNEKLFF.